This T cell receptor (beta chain) derives from a study of T-cell memory formation after mild COVID-19 (TCRdb year 2021). Some background on the complete study: Most TCR sequence clusters were specific to one of the two donors. Longitudinal TCRalpha and TCRbeta repertoire sequencing tracked T-cell clones expanding and contracting after mild COVID-19 in a couple of donors. Two young, previously healthy adult volunteers made up the cohort, one male and one female.

Concerning this clonotype: Its recognized antigen is unknown. Base quality data are lacking; no much larger clone is found one base away.

Sequencing used an Illumina NovaSeq 6000. cDNA libraries for TCRalpha and TCRbeta were prepared by 5'RACE using constant-segment primers, with sample barcodes and unique molecular identifiers added. RNA was extracted from every sample with Trizol reagent. The libraries were amplified in two PCR steps, and the second step added a second sample barcode and Illumina TruSeq adapters. Sequencing of libraries was performed on an Illumina NovaSeq with 2 x 150 bp paired-end reads. The paper's processing steps were these. With migec v1.2.7, reads were demultiplexed and then collapsed into UMI-guided consensus sequences. Using mixcr v2.1.11, UMI consensuses were aligned to TRA and TRB V and J templates and then assembled into clonotypes. Expanded or contracted clonotypes were those called significant by both edgeR and NoisET, with noise models trained on biological replicates. edgeR calls used a false discovery rate-adjusted p below 0.01 and a log2 fold-change threshold of 1. As an exploratory analysis of dynamics, max-normalized trajectories of the 1000 most abundant clonotypes were examined with PCA combined with hierarchical clustering. Separately sequenced CD4+ and CD8+ repertoires were used to assign a CD4 or CD8 phenotype to each responding clone. The public reads were reanalyzed by TCRdb: fastp trimming at Q25, MiXCR alignment, in-frame beta chains only. Rows merge per CDR3 protein into single entries with the most common DNA and genes. TCRdb's processing, not the authors', yielded these V and J calls. Within this sample are roughly 600,000 distinct CDR3 sequences, with about a sixth of them counted one time only. Jointly, the top ten make up approximately 12% of the sample.

What the research found in general, with its limitations: The second-wave clones that peaked on day 37 were not confirmed to be SARS-CoV-2 specific. Some responding clones were detected in pre-infection memory, suggesting pre-existing cross-reactive memory T cells joined the SARS-CoV-2 response. From day 15 to 85, contracting clones showed balanced CD4/CD8 phenotypes, whereas a second wave of clones that expanded from day 15 to 37 leaned towards CD4+. Contracting CD4+ clones appeared mostly in the CM and EM memory subsets, whereas CD8+ clones were enriched in EMRA. The study covered only a couple of mild cases, and larger cohorts including severe cases with pre-infection samples were considered necessary.

Ficoll-Paque density gradient centrifugation was the method used to isolate PBMCs. Between the V and J ends, shortened by 1 base and 1 base respectively, the junction contains 12 bases. CDR1 and CDR2, per the germline V gene (reference sequence), are LGHDT and YNNKEL. From cysteine to phenylalanine, the CDR3 is 16 amino acids long. Only the CDR3 region is kept as DNA, spanning 48 bases read in frame from base 1. The sequence joins TRBV3-1 to TRBJ2-3; the D gene is unclear. Sample: PBMCs or a T cell subset sorted from them (not recorded which). The TCR sequence derives from an adult woman who had mild COVID-19 (a few samples of this study predate the infection). The sample titles of this study are shuffled in the database, so cell type and time point are left out; the donor was told from shared clones. The CDR3 protein sequence reads: CASSQGYGQGTDTQYF. The nucleotides read TGTGCCAGCAGCCAAGGGTACGGCCAAGGCACAGATACGCAGTATTTT.